Listed below are T cell receptor beta chains from one sample, sequenced in a study of blood T cell repertoires in COVID-19. TCRdb's table, derived via immunoSEQ multiplex PCR, lists solely in-frame clones and lacks some. The sample shows tens of thousands of clones, over 55% of them seen only once. The specimen was peripheral blood. These receptors came from a woman of 80 years or more with acute or convalescent COVID-19. Both conserved end residues are part of each CDR3. A D gene is named only where the DNA matches it firmly. Clone sizes are given selectively: once, few, many, or a class where the clone is expanded.

J gene,clone size,D gene,V gene,CDR3 protein,CDR3 DNA
TRBJ2-3,NA,TRBD2,TRBV2,CASSRTSGGAGSTDTQYF,TGTGCCAGCTCCCGAACTAGCGGGGGGGCCGGGAGCACAGATACGCAGTATTTT
TRBJ2-3,NA,TRBD2,TRBV6-6,CASSPLAGGSTDTQYF,TGTGCCAGCAGTCCCCTTGCCGGGGGGTCCACAGATACGCAGTATTTT
TRBJ1-1,NA,NA,TRBV5-1,CASSLGAANEAFF,TGCGCCAGCAGCTTGGGAGCGGCAAACGAAGCTTTCTTT
TRBJ1-6,NA,NA,TRBV7-2,CASSLAGAARNSPLHF,TGTGCCAGCAGCTTAGCGGGGGCGGCTCGTAATTCACCCCTCCACTTT
TRBJ2-7,NA,NA,TRBV6-5,CASTGTLTYEQYF,TGTGCCAGCACCGGGACTTTAACCTACGAGCAGTACTTC
TRBJ2-1,NA,NA,TRBV6-5,CASSYLQGLGNEQFF,TGTGCCAGCAGTTACCTCCAGGGTTTAGGGAATGAGCAGTTCTTC
TRBJ1-2,NA,TRBD1,TRBV10-3,CAIRSDRVLYGYTF,TGTGCCATCAGGTCGGACAGGGTCCTCTATGGCTACACCTTC
TRBJ2-7,NA,TRBD1,TRBV18,CASSPGTGSYEQYF,TGTGCCAGCTCACCCGGGACAGGGTCCTACGAGCAGTACTTC
TRBJ2-5,NA,TRBD2,TRBV6-5,CASSASGSVETQYF,TGTGCCAGCTCGGCTAGCGGGAGCGTTGAGACCCAGTACTTC
TRBJ2-5,once,TRBD2,TRBV28,CASSFGTSVIKETQYF,TGTGCCAGCAGTTTCGGGACTAGCGTTATAAAAGAGACCCAGTACTTC
TRBJ2-5,NA,NA,TRBV21-1,CALFRDRQETQYF,TGTGCCTTGTTCCGGGACAGACAAGAGACCCAGTACTTC
TRBJ2-7,once,NA,TRBV3-1/TRBV3-2,CASSYTLQGSPYEQYF,TGTGCCAGCAGCTATACACTCCAGGGTTCACCCTACGAGCAGTACTTC
TRBJ2-7,once,NA,TRBV9,CASSVGTGSRGEQYF,TGTGCCAGCAGCGTAGGAACAGGGTCGCGGGGGGAGCAGTACTTC
TRBJ1-6,NA,NA,TRBV7-2,CASSSRTAGSPLHF,TGTGCCAGCAGCTCGAGGACAGCCGGGTCACCCCTCCACTTT
TRBJ2-1,NA,NA,TRBV7-9,CASSYTGAYNEQFF,TGTGCCAGCAGCTACACCGGGGCCTACAATGAGCAGTTCTTC
TRBJ1-5,once,TRBD1,TRBV7-9,CASSSGQGGQPQHF,TGTGCCAGCAGCTCGGGACAGGGAGGTCAGCCCCAGCATTTT
TRBJ2-1,NA,TRBD2,TRBV18,CASSFDRASGRGQFF,TGTGCCAGCTCATTCGATCGGGCTAGCGGGAGAGGGCAGTTCTTC
TRBJ2-1,NA,TRBD2,TRBV20-1,CSASPGLADNEQFF,TGCAGTGCTAGTCCGGGACTAGCGGACAATGAGCAGTTCTTC
TRBJ2-7,NA,NA,TRBV28,CASRQIASGYEQYF,TGTGCCAGCAGGCAGATCGCCTCGGGGTACGAGCAGTACTTC
TRBJ1-3,NA,TRBD1,TRBV6-5,CASADREFSGNTIYF,TGTGCCAGCGCCGACAGGGAGTTCTCTGGAAACACCATATATTTT
TRBJ2-1,NA,TRBD2,TRBV7-2,CASSRTSGSYNEQFF,TGTGCCAGCAGCCGGACTAGCGGATCCTACAATGAGCAGTTCTTC
TRBJ2-6,NA,NA,TRBV14,CASSHGWGVGGANVLTF,TGTGCCAGCAGCCACGGTTGGGGAGTAGGCGGGGCCAACGTCCTGACTTTC
TRBJ1-6,NA,NA,TRBV18,CASSRGGDSPLHF,TGTGCCAGCTCACGCGGGGGCGATTCACCCCTCCACTTT
TRBJ1-1,NA,NA,TRBV11-3,CASSLGPGNTEAFF,TGTGCCAGCAGCTTAGGTCCAGGGAACACTGAAGCTTTCTTT
TRBJ2-7,NA,TRBD2,TRBV6-1,CASSEPGLASYEQYF,TGTGCCAGCAGTGAACCGGGACTAGCATCCTACGAGCAGTACTTC
TRBJ1-1,NA,NA,TRBV6-5,CAARGNTEAFF,TGTGCCGCTAGGGGTAACACTGAAGCTTTCTTT
TRBJ2-3,NA,TRBD1,TRBV29-1,CSVTQGAQDTQYF,TGCAGCGTGACACAGGGGGCGCAAGATACGCAGTATTTT
TRBJ2-7,NA,NA,TRBV28,CASSWASNSPYF,TGTGCCAGCAGTTGGGCTTCCAACAGCCCGTACTTC
TRBJ2-5,NA,NA,TRBV7-8,CASKKRWQGPWETQYF,TGTGCCAGCAAAAAAAGGTGGCAGGGCCCTTGGGAGACCCAGTACTTC
TRBJ2-1,NA,TRBD2,TRBV2,CASRLSGGMGEQFF,TGTGCCAGCAGACTTAGCGGGGGGATGGGTGAGCAGTTCTTC
TRBJ2-1,NA,NA,TRBV9,CASSVVPGSYNEQFF,TGTGCCAGCAGCGTAGTCCCGGGGAGCTACAATGAGCAGTTCTTC
TRBJ1-2,NA,TRBD1,TRBV19,CASSIRDSLFGYTF,TGTGCCAGTAGTATAAGGGACAGTCTCTTCGGCTACACCTTC
TRBJ2-2,NA,NA,TRBV5-1,CASAGLLNTGELFF,TGCGCCAGCGCTGGACTTTTGAACACCGGGGAGCTGTTTTTT
TRBJ1-6,NA,NA,TRBV19,CASSILVDSNSPLHF,TGTGCCAGTAGTATTCTTGTTGACAGTAATTCACCCCTCCACTTT
TRBJ1-3,NA,TRBD1,TRBV29-1,CSVGDSLRGNTIYF,TGCAGCGTTGGGGACAGCCTGCGGGGAAACACCATATATTTT
TRBJ2-5,NA,NA,TRBV19,CASSSPGSPPFDF,TGTGCCAGTTCATCCCCGGGATCCCCGCCGTTTGACTTC
TRBJ2-7,few,NA,TRBV7-2,CASSWGVAYEQYF,TGTGCCAGCAGCTGGGGGGTGGCCTACGAGCAGTACTTC